This paragraph covers one T cell receptor beta chain sequence. These data belong to a study of CD8 T cells in Susac syndrome. The CDR3 extends over 15 amino acids. Germline CDR1 and CDR2: MNHEY and SMNVEV (reference sequence). J lost 2 bases, V lost 8 bases, and 3 bases had no gene match. Reverse transcription of about 0.45 to 1 ug RNA was performed with random hexamers. TCRdb passed the immunoSEQ multiplex PCR reads through MiXCR, listing each CDR3 protein once. The sample lists 200,000 to 250,000 distinct CDR3 sequences, about 96% occurring once. The chain uses TRBV27 and TRBJ2-3, with 14 bases that match TRBD2. The sample taken for sequencing was CD4+ T cells from PBMCs. This TCR came from a human donor with multiple sclerosis. The CDR3 sequence: CASRLAGGFTDTQYF. Written as DNA, the CDR3 is TGTGCCAGCCGACTAGCGGGAGGGTTCACAGATACGCAGTATTTT.